The text below deals with one T cell receptor (beta chain). The germline gives CDR1 MDHEN, CDR2 SYDVKM. This CDR3 is 12 amino acids long. V lost 6 bases to trimming and J lost 7 bases, with 13 bases between them. The sample comes from a study of blood T cell repertoires in COVID-19. Overall study context: From the United States, Italy and Spain came samples of acute and convalescent COVID-19. The cDNA or gDNA used as material had been derived from T cells, B-cell-depleted T cells, or PBMCs.

Original processing notes: The authors estimated nucleated cell counts from reference gene primer amplification. Sequenced by immunoSEQ multiplex PCR; TCRdb stores in-frame clones only, minus some. The DNA gave D and trimming, while V, J and clone size come from that table. Of 30,000 or so clones in the sample, roughly 90% are singletons; the top ten hold 0.55%. The sequence was obtained from a middle-aged woman with active or convalescent COVID-19. Sequenced: peripheral blood. The chain employs TRBV28 and TRBJ2-7; D uncertain. CDR3 DNA sequence: TGTGCCAGCAGAACCTCCCTTGAGGAGCAGTACTTC. Translated: CASRTSLEEQYF.